These 7 T cell receptor beta chains share one sample of origin, sequenced in a study of T cells in women clearing cervical HPV infection. Method: immunoSEQ multiplex PCR; TCRdb's copy keeps in-frame clones and lacks some. Its table lists under 50,000 clones. The sequenced sample consisted of blood buffy coat. These receptors were obtained from a woman between 18 and 70 years old with a cervical HPV16 infection that either progressed to CIN3+ or cleared (not recorded which).

As regards this clone: The CDR3 end lies 3 residues beyond the end of the read and is filled in from the germline J gene. The chain joins TRBV12-3 or TRBV12-4 to TRBJ2-1, with 11 bases identical to TRBD2. Losses at the gene ends were 5 bases for V and 7 bases for J; bases not matched to a gene: 16. There are 18 residues in the CDR3. The part of the CDR3 DNA that was read is TGTGCCAGCAGTCCCTACGCCCCCACTAGCGGGGGCCAAAATGAG. This translates into CASSPYAPTSGGQNE. The CDR3 in full is CASSPYAPTSGGQNEQFF.

Concerning this clone: Read data end 3 residues before the CDR3 end; the end is taken from the germline J gene. This rearrangement joins TRBV2 to TRBJ2-1, with D tentatively TRBD2 (5 bases). The germline CDR1 and CDR2 sequences are SNHLY and FYNNEI. This CDR3 comprises 17 residues. V was trimmed by 10 bases and J by 4 bases, leaving 26 bases between them. Incomplete CDR3 DNA: TGTGCCAATACCGTAGCGCAGGCCGCCGACCGATACAATGAG. This translates into CANTVAQAADRYNE. The full CDR3 is CANTVAQAADRYNEQFF.

As concerns this clone: The read stops 3 residues short of the end of the CDR3; the missing end is completed from the germline J gene. The rearrangement links TRBV19 to TRBJ1-2; 8 bases agree with TRBD1. CDR3 size: 14 residues. The V gene's germline CDR1 is LNHDA and CDR2 SQIVND (reference sequence). The CDR3 reads CASSARGTGGGYTF. Partial CDR3 DNA: TGTGCCAGTAGTGCAAGGGGGACAGGTGGGGGC.

As for this clone: Read coverage stops 3 residues before the CDR3 terminus; the germline J gene supplies the remainder. The chain joins TRBV6-1 to TRBJ1-4; maybe TRBD1 (5 bases). This CDR3 has 14 residues. In germline, CDR1 is MNHNS, CDR2 SASEGT. Trimming removed 3 bases from V and 4 bases from J, with 9 bases in between. This chain's CDR3 is CASSEGGINEKLFF. CDR3 DNA, as far as it was read: TGTGCCAGCAGTGAGGGGGGGATTAATGAAAAA.

Partial CDR3 DNA: TGTGCCTGGAGTGCTCCGGGTGAAAAA. Its protein is CAWSAPGEK. The CDR3 reads in full as CAWSAPGEKLFF. The chain is built from TRBV30 and TRBJ1-4; D gene unclear. With the read ending 3 residues before the CDR3 end, the germline J gene is used to fill in that end. Per germline, CDR1 GTSNPN and CDR2 SVGIG (reference sequence). The CDR3 has 12 residues. Trimming removed 1 base at V and 7 bases at J, with 7 bases between.

The CDR3 DNA, read in part, is TGTGCCAGCAGCATCCGGGGGGGCGGTGCAGATACG. It yields the protein CASSIRGGGADT. The full CDR3 is CASSIRGGGADTQYF. V gene TRBV5-5 combines with J gene TRBJ2-3; TRBD2 aligns across 8 bases. The CDR3 is cut off 3 residues early in the read; its end comes from the germline J gene. J lost 4 bases, V lost 4 bases, and 8 bases had no gene match. This CDR3 contains 15 residues. Germline CDR1 reads SGHKS; CDR2 reads YYEKEE (reference sequence).

As for this clone: The DNA ends 3 residues before the CDR3 does, and the rest of the CDR3 is filled in from the germline J gene. J is TRBJ2-1 and V is TRBV7-6; D call uncertain. The CDR3 covers 13 residues. The V gene lost 3 bases and the J gene lost 7 bases, with 10 bases spanning the gap. The germline V gene has CDR1 SGHVS and CDR2 FNYEAQ. The sequenced part of the CDR3 DNA is TGTGCCAGCAGCTTTGGGCCTAAAAATGAG. It is translated as CASSFGPKNE. The full CDR3 is CASSFGPKNEQFF.